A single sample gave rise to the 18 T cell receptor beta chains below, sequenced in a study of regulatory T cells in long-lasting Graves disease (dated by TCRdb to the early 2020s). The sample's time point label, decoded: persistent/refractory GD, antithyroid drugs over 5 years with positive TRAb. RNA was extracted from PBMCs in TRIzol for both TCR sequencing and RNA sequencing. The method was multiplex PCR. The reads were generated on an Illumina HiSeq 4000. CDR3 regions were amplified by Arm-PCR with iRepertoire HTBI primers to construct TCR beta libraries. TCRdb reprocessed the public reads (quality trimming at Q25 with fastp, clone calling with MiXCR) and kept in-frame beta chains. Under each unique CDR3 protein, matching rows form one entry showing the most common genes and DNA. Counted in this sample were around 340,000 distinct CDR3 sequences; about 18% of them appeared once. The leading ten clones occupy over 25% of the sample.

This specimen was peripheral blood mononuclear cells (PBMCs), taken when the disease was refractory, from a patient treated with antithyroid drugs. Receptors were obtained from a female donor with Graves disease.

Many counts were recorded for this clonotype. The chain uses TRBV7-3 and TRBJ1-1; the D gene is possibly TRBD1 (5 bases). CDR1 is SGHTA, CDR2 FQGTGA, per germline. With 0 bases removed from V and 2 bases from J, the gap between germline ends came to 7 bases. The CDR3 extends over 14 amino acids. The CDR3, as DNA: TGTGCCAGCAGCTTAACAGGGGAAAACACTGAAGCTTTCTTT. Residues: CASSLTGENTEAFF.

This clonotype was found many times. CDR3 loop: CSASRGLAGYQETQYF. The CDR3 DNA sequence: TGCAGTGCTAGTCGGGGACTAGCGGGGTACCAAGAGACCCAGTACTTC. V gene TRBV20-1 combines with J gene TRBJ2-5; 13 bases match TRBD2. Germline CDR1 and CDR2: DFQATT and SNEGSKA (reference sequence). The CDR3 is 16 amino acids. With 3 bases clipped from V and 0 bases from J, the junction kept 4 bases outside the gene matches.

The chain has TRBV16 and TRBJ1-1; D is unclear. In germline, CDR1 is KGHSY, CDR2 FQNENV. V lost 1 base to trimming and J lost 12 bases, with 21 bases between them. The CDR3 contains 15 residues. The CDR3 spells CASSQFSEGTVLPFF. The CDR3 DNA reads TGTGCCAGCAGCCAATTTTCCGAGGGAACGGTATTACCTTTCTTT.

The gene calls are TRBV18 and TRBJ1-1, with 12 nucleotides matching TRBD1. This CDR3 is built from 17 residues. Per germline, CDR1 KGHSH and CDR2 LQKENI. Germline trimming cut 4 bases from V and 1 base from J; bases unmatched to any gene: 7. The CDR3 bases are TGTGCCAGCTCACTTATGGGACAGGGGGCAACGAACACTGAAGCTTTCTTT. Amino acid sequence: CASSLMGQGATNTEAFF.

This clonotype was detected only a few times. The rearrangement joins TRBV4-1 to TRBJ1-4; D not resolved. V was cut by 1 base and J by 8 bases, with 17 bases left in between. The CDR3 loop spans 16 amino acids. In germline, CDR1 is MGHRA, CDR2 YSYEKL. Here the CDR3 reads CASSQAPGLGTEKLFF. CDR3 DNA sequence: TGCGCCAGCAGCCAAGCGCCGGGCTTAGGTACGGAAAAACTGTTTTTT.

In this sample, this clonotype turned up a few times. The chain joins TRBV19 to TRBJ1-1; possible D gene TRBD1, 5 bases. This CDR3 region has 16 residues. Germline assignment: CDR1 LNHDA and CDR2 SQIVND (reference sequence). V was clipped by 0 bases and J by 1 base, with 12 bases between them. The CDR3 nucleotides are TGTGCCAGTAGTATAGATTTGGGGGGAACGAACACTGAAGCTTTCTTT. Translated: CASSIDLGGTNTEAFF.

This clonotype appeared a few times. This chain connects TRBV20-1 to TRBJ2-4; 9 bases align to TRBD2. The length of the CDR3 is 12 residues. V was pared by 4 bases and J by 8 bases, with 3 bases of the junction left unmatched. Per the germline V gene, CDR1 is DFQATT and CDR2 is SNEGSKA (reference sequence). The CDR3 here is CSAIAGVDIQYF. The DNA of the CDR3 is TGCAGTGCTATAGCGGGAGTTGACATTCAGTACTTC.

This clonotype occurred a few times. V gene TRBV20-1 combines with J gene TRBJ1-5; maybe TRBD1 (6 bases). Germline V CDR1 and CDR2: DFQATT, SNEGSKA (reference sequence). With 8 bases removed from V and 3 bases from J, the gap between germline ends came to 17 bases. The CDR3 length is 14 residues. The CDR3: CSTLRGRANQPQHF. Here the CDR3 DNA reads TGCAGTACTTTAAGGGGGAGGGCCAATCAGCCCCAGCATTTT.

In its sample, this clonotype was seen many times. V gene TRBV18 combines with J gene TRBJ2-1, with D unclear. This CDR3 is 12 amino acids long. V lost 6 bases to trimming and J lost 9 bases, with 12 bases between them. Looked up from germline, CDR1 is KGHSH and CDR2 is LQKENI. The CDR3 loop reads CASSPTLGEQFF. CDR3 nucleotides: TGTGCCAGCTCGCCTACCTTGGGTGAGCAGTTCTTC.

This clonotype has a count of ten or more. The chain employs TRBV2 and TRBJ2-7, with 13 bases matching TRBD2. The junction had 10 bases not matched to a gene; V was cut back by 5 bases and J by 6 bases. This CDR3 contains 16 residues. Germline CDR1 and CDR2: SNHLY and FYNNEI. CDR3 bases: TGTGCCAGCAGTCCCCAACTAGCGGGAGGGCCGGGCGAGCAGTACTTC. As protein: CASSPQLAGGPGEQYF.

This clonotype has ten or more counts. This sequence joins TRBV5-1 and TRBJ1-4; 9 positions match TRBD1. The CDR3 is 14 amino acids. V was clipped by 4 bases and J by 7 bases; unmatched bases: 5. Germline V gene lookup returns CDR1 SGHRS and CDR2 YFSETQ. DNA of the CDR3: TGCGCCAGCAGCGTCGGGACAGGGAGTGAAAAACTGTTTTTT. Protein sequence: CASSVGTGSEKLFF.

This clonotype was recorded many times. CDR3 residues: CASTDRQGGEQYF. The CDR3 bases are TGTGCCAGTACCGATAGGCAGGGAGGCGAGCAGTACTTC. The genes are TRBV19 and TRBJ2-7; TRBD2 is a possible D gene (6 bases). V lost 7 bases and J 6 bases, leaving 16 bases between the germline ends. The CDR3 totals 13 residues. Germline V gene data show CDR1 as LNHDA and CDR2 as SQIVND (reference sequence).

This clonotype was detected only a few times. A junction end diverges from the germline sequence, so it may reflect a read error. The CDR3: CARSPWNYGYTF. CDR3 DNA: TGTGCCCGCAGCCCATGGAATTATGGCTACACCTTC. The gene calls are TRBV6-1 and TRBJ1-2, with D uncertain. Germline assignment: CDR1 MNHNS and CDR2 SASEGT. The CDR3 is 12 amino acids.

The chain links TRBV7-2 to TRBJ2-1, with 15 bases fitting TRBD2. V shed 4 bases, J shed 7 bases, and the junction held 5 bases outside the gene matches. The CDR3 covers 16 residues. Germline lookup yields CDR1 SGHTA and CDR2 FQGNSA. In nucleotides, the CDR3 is TGTGCCAGCAGCTCGCGGACTAGCGGGGGGGCGAATGAGCAGTTCTTC. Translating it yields CASSSRTSGGANEQFF.

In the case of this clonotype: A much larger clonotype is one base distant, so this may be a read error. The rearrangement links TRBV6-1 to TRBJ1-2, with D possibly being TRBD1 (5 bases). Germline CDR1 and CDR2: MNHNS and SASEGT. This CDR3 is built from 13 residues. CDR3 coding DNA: TGTGTCAGCAGTACCGGGACGTACTATGGCTACACCTTC. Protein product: CVSSTGTYYGYTF.

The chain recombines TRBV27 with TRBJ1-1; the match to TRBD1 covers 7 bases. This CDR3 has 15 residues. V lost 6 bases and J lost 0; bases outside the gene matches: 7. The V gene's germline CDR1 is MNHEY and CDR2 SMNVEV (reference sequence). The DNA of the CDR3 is TGTGCCAGCAGCTTCTCGGGACAGCTGAACACTGAAGCTTTCTTT. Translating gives CASSFSGQLNTEAFF.

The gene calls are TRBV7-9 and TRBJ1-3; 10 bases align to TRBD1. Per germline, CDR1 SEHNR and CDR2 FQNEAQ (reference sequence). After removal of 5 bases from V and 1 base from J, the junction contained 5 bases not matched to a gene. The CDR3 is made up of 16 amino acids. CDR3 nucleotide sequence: TGTGCCAGCAGCCCACCGGGACAGGGGTCTGGAAACACCATATATTTT. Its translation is CASSPPGQGSGNTIYF.

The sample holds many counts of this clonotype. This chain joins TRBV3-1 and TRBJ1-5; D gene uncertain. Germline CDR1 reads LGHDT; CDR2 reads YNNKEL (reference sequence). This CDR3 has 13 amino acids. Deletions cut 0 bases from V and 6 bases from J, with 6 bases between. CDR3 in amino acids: CASSQDWGQPQHF. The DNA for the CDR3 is TGTGCCAGCAGCCAAGATTGGGGTCAGCCCCAGCATTTT.